The rows below give T cell receptor beta chains drawn from one sample of a study of neurological immune-mediated disorders. From the 5' RACE reads, TCRdb called clonotypes with MiXCR, one entry per CDR3 protein. In the table there are over 25,000 distinct CDR3 sequences, 9.5% to 13% of which are singletons. The sample was PBMCs. These TCRs come from a woman aged 55-75 years in good health. Each CDR3 is given with its conserved first and last residue. The order of the fields is J gene, V gene, D gene, clone size, CDR3 protein, CDR3 DNA. The D gene is left open where the match is weak. Rows may omit the clone size; those that give it use once, few, many or a size class.

TRBJ2-5,TRBV30,-,many,CAWKRGAGKETQYF,TGTGCCTGGAAACGGGGGGCTGGGAAAGAGACCCAGTACTTC
TRBJ2-2,TRBV7-2,TRBD1,many,CASSWRQGVSGELFF,TGTGCCAGCAGCTGGCGACAGGGGGTATCCGGGGAGCTGTTTTTT
TRBJ2-5,TRBV7-9,-,many,CASSLGVGGRGPYQETQYF,TGTGCCAGCAGCTTAGGCGTCGGGGGCAGGGGCCCGTACCAAGAGACCCAGTACTTC
TRBJ1-6,TRBV5-1,-,-,CASSPRGGENNSPLHF,TGCGCCAGCAGCCCACGGGGGGGCGAGAATAATTCACCCCTCCACTTT
TRBJ2-7,TRBV6-5,-,many,CASSYEGSAYEQYF,TGTGCCAGCAGTTATGAGGGGTCCGCCTACGAGCAGTACTTC
TRBJ2-3,TRBV21-1,-,-,CASSKTRGDGDTQYF,TGTGCCAGCAGCAAGACCCGGGGGGATGGAGATACGCAGTATTTT
TRBJ2-3,TRBV7-8,-,many,CASSQEGGQDTQYF,TGTGCCAGCAGCCAGGAAGGGGGGCAAGATACGCAGTATTTT
TRBJ2-7,TRBV29-1,-,-,CSVELAGTPWQQYF,TGCAGCGTTGAACTGGCTGGGACACCTTGGCAGCAGTACTTC
TRBJ2-7,TRBV28,-,-,CASSSQSGPSYEQYF,TGTGCCAGCAGTTCCCAGTCCGGCCCTTCCTACGAGCAGTACTTC
TRBJ2-5,TRBV29-1,-,many,CSVHRGFQETQYF,TGCAGCGTGCACCGGGGCTTCCAAGAGACCCAGTACTTC